These T cell receptor beta chains were read from a single sample in a study of Ad26.COV2.S vaccination and SARS-CoV-2 variants. Some clones are missing from TCRdb's copy, which holds only in-frame ones; the method was immunoSEQ multiplex PCR. The repertoire includes about 330,000 clones, roughly 90% of them detected once, and 5.5% sits in the top ten. The sample in question was peripheral blood, obtained in a trial of Ad26.COV2.S vaccine versus placebo. The receptors shown here come from a person aged 18-65 years who received the Ad26.COV2.S COVID-19 vaccine or a placebo. Both conserved end residues are part of each CDR3. D genes are given only for firm matches. Some rows mark clone size as missing; the rest say once, few, many or name a class of expanded clone.

TRBV5-1,NA,TRBJ2-3,TRBD2,CASEEGLAGRDTQYF,TGCGCCAGCGAAGAAGGACTAGCGGGCCGAGATACGCAGTATTTT
TRBV7-9,NA,TRBJ1-5,NA,CASSLTDHSNQPQHF,TGTGCCAGCAGCTTGACAGACCATAGCAATCAGCCCCAGCATTTT
TRBV29-1,NA,TRBJ1-1,NA,CSVERQMMNTEAFF,TGCAGCGTTGAACGACAGATGATGAACACTGAAGCTTTCTTT
TRBV6-2/TRBV6-3,NA,TRBJ1-2,NA,CASSYSMADEIYGYTF,TGTGCCAGCAGTTACTCGATGGCAGACGAGATTTATGGCTACACCTTC
TRBV2,NA,TRBJ2-7,NA,CASSDSYEQYF,TGTGCCAGCAGTGATTCCTACGAGCAGTACTTC
TRBV6-6,NA,TRBJ2-1,NA,CASGGDLYNEQFF,TGTGCCAGCGGAGGGGACTTATACAATGAGCAGTTCTTC
TRBV27,NA,TRBJ1-1,NA,CASSFPGREAFF,TGTGCCAGCAGTTTCCCTGGACGTGAAGCTTTCTTT
TRBV4-1,NA,TRBJ2-2,NA,CASRRGIDGELFF,TGCGCCAGCAGACGCGGGATCGACGGGGAGCTGTTTTTT
TRBV14,NA,TRBJ2-5,NA,CASSPLFLRTVQETQYF,TGTGCCAGCAGCCCCCTCTTTTTAAGGACAGTCCAAGAGACCCAGTACTTC
TRBV7-9,NA,TRBJ1-1,NA,CATSKEMNTEAFF,TGTGCCACCTCTAAGGAAATGAACACTGAAGCTTTCTTT
TRBV12-5,NA,TRBJ1-5,NA,CASGLSESNQPQHF,TGTGCTAGTGGTTTATCAGAGAGCAATCAGCCCCAGCATTTT
TRBV7-6,NA,TRBJ2-5,NA,CASRDSRGTQYF,TGTGCCAGCAGGGACAGTCGAGGGACCCAGTACTTC
TRBV30,NA,TRBJ1-5,NA,CAWSKGGNQPQHF,TGTGCCTGGAGCAAGGGGGGCAATCAGCCCCAGCATTTT
TRBV7-3,NA,TRBJ1-2,NA,CASSLMAGDGYTF,TGTGCCAGCAGCTTAATGGCAGGGGATGGCTACACCTTC
TRBV6-6,NA,TRBJ1-4,TRBD1,CASSLGTGYEKLFF,TGTGCCAGCAGCCTCGGGACAGGGTATGAAAAACTGTTTTTT
TRBV27,NA,TRBJ1-5,TRBD1,CASSLTGPVRNQPQHF,TGTGCCAGCAGTTTGACAGGGCCCGTTAGAAATCAGCCCCAGCATTTT
TRBV7-2,once,TRBJ1-1,NA,CASSLGLGVYTEAFF,TGTGCCAGCAGCTTAGGGTTGGGGGTTTACACTGAAGCTTTCTTT
TRBV29-1,NA,TRBJ1-1,NA,CSVAGEAGATMNTEAFF,TGCAGCGTTGCGGGTGAGGCAGGGGCGACTATGAACACTGAAGCTTTCTTT
TRBV6-6,NA,TRBJ1-4,NA,CASIGQKATNEKLFF,TGTGCCAGCATCGGACAGAAAGCAACTAATGAAAAACTGTTTTTT
TRBV28,once,TRBJ1-5,NA,CASSTGTINQPQHF,TGTGCCAGCAGCACCGGGACGATAAATCAGCCCCAGCATTTT
TRBV7-9,NA,TRBJ1-5,NA,CASSWGVNQPQHF,TGTGCCAGCAGCTGGGGGGTCAATCAGCCCCAGCATTTT
TRBV5-5,NA,TRBJ1-2,TRBD1,CASSLEGTLPGGHGYTF,TGTGCCAGCAGCTTGGAAGGGACCCTCCCAGGGGGGCATGGCTACACCTTC
TRBV7-9,NA,TRBJ1-1,NA,CASSGPWENTEAFF,TGTGCCAGCAGCGGCCCGTGGGAGAACACTGAAGCTTTCTTT
TRBV7-3,NA,TRBJ2-1,NA,CASRLEYNEQFF,TGTGCCAGCAGGCTCGAATACAATGAGCAGTTCTTC
TRBV4-1,once,TRBJ1-1,TRBD1,CASSQGWDRGGDEAFF,TGCGCCAGCAGCCAAGGCTGGGACAGGGGAGGAGATGAAGCTTTCTTT
TRBV10-1,few,TRBJ1-6,NA,CASSAGTANSPLHF,TGCGCCAGCAGTGCCGGGACGGCTAATTCACCCCTCCACTTT
TRBV6-5,NA,TRBJ2-3,NA,CASRSRADTQYF,TGTGCCAGCAGGTCCCGGGCAGATACGCAGTATTTT
TRBV18,NA,TRBJ2-1,TRBD2,CASSPTGRGAGNEQFF,TGTGCCAGCTCACCGACTGGGCGGGGGGCCGGGAATGAGCAGTTCTTC